The entry that follows covers one T cell receptor beta chain sequence. V lost 3 bases to trimming and J lost 7 bases, with 10 bases between them. CDR3 length: 13 residues. The sample originates from a study of blood T cell repertoires in COVID-19. Per the authors' pipeline: Amplification from reference gene primers served as the basis for estimated nucleated cell counts. Repertoires were generated with immunoSEQ multiplex PCR, while TCRdb's copy carries only in-frame clones and drops some. V and J calls and clone size are copied from that table; D and trimming were computed from the DNA. The table shows 300,000 to 400,000 clones, with about 89% occurring only once.

Sequencing input: peripheral blood. The TCR originated in a woman aged 25 to 45 with COVID-19, enrolled during active disease. The rearrangement uses TRBV12-3 or TRBV12-4 and TRBJ2-4; D may be TRBD1 (6 bases). The CDR3 region is CASSFTGSNIQYF. In DNA, the CDR3 is TGTGCCAGCAGTTTTACAGGGAGCAACATTCAGTACTTC.